This passage covers 22 T cell receptor beta chains from one sample sequenced in a study of T cells in Graves' hyperthyroidism and ophthalmopathy. TCR beta CDR3 region amplification was performed from RNA transcripts. Carried out on the TCR CDR3, a first-round RT-PCR used the HTBI primer set. From the multiplex PCR reads, TCRdb called clonotypes with MiXCR, one entry per CDR3 protein. The top ten clones hold about a quarter of a sample with around 400,000 distinct CDR3 sequences, less than 20% of them seen once. Specimen: blood. The source is a woman aged 18-29 years with Graves' hyperthyroidism that later progressed to Graves' ophthalmopathy.

Regarding this clonotype: The junction and the germline gene differ at one end; a read error may be behind it. The rearrangement links TRBV9 to TRBJ1-4; D is undetermined. The V gene's germline CDR1 is SGDLS and CDR2 YYNGEE. The CDR3 length is 13 residues. The CDR3 DNA is TGTGCCAGTAGCGTAGGTCAGGACGGAATACTGTTTTTT. Protein product: CASSVGQDGILFF.

This clonotype appeared many times. The chain links TRBV2 to TRBJ2-7; D perhaps matches TRBD2 (6 bases). V lost 4 bases and J lost 5, with 24 bases in between. CDR3 size: 17 residues. Germline assignment: CDR1 SNHLY and CDR2 FYNNEI. CDR3 protein: CASSATSTSSLEDEQYF. CDR3 sequence (DNA): TGTGCCAGCAGTGCCACGTCTACTAGCAGCCTCGAAGACGAGCAGTACTTC.

V usage is TRBV5-1 and J usage is TRBJ1-1, with D possibly matching TRBD1 (5 bases). Trimming shortened V by 0 bases and J by 4 bases, and 13 bases separated the two germline ends. Germline V gene lookup returns CDR1 SGHRS and CDR2 YFSETQ. This CDR3 contains 15 residues. The CDR3, as DNA: TGCGCCAGCAGCTTGGGAATAGGGGCCGGCACTGAAGCTTTCTTT. Protein: CASSLGIGAGTEAFF.

This clonotype has ten or more counts. The chain carries TRBV5-1 and TRBJ2-1; TRBD2 is a possible D gene (6 bases). The V end was cut by 5 bases, the J end by 6 bases, with 18 bases between. Germline values: CDR1 SGHRS, CDR2 YFSETQ. The CDR3 is 15 residues long. Written as DNA, the CDR3 is TGCGCCAGCAGGCCCTCCGCGGGAAGGCTCAATGAGCAGTTCTTC. This sequence encodes CASRPSAGRLNEQFF. Drawing the rest from reference TRBV5-1 and TRBJ2-1, the complete variable domain is KAGVTQTPRYLIKTRGQQVTLSCSPISGHRSVSWYQQTPGQGLQFLFEYFSETQRNKGNFPGRFSGRQFSNSRSEMNVSTLELGDSALYLCASRPSAGRLNEQFFGPGTRLTVL.

This clonotype occurred many times. The chain uses TRBV12-3 or TRBV12-4 and TRBJ1-1, with unresolved D. V was shortened by 4 bases and J by 4 bases, with 4 bases between the two germline ends. The CDR3 spans 11 residues. The CDR3: CASSSSTEAFF. Here the CDR3 DNA reads TGTGCCAGCAGTTCATCCACTGAAGCTTTCTTT.

The chain has TRBV7-9 and TRBJ2-5; possible D gene TRBD2, 6 bases. The CDR3 covers 14 residues. Between the trimmed V and J ends, which lost 4 bases and 4 bases, there was a span of 13 bases. Germline V gene data show CDR1 as SEHNR and CDR2 as FQNEAQ (reference sequence). CDR3 in amino acids: CASSSLGGSETQYF. The CDR3, as DNA: TGTGCCAGCAGCTCGCTGGGGGGATCAGAGACCCAGTACTTC.

This clonotype was seen many times. V and J are TRBV30 and TRBJ1-2, with TRBD1 identical over 7 bases. Trimming took 8 bases from V and 7 from J; bases not matched to a gene: 13. The CDR3 totals 13 residues. Germline V gene lookup returns CDR1 GTSNPN and CDR2 SVGIG (reference sequence). The CDR3 sequence is CAATRQGLGGYTF. Written as DNA, the CDR3 is TGTGCCGCCACGCGACAGGGTCTCGGTGGCTACACCTTC.

This clonotype was seen a handful of times. V and J are TRBV29-1 and TRBJ2-7, with D perhaps TRBD2 (7 bases). Trimming removed 2 bases from V and 4 bases from J, with 15 bases in between. CDR3 length equals 14 residues. Germline lookup yields CDR1 SQVTM and CDR2 ANQGSEA. The CDR3, as DNA: TGCAGCGTTGAACCTAGGGGGGGCAGGTACGAGCAGTACTTC. Its protein product is CSVEPRGGRYEQYF.

There are many counts of this clonotype. The chain recombines TRBV6-6 with TRBJ2-5, with 10 bases lining up with TRBD2. V gave up 2 bases and J gave up 4 bases; unmatched junction bases: 4. This CDR3 spans 15 amino acids. The germline CDR1 and CDR2 sequences are MNHNY and SVGAGI (reference sequence). The CDR3: CASSYSLAGVETQYF. The CDR3 nucleotides are TGTGCCAGCAGTTACAGCCTAGCGGGAGTAGAGACCCAGTACTTC.

This clonotype was seen repeatedly, ten times or more. This chain links TRBV20-1 with TRBJ1-1; no reliable D call. Germline V gene sequence: CDR1 DFQATT, CDR2 SNEGSKA (reference sequence). The CDR3 is made up of 11 amino acids. V was clipped by 2 bases and J by 4 bases, with 5 bases between them. CDR3 in DNA: TGCAGTGCTAGACGGAGCACTGAAGCTTTCTTT. It specifies CSARRSTEAFF.

This clonotype was counted many times. The chain employs TRBV28 and TRBJ2-5; no reliable D call. This CDR3 has 13 residues. Deletions cut 7 bases from V and 5 bases from J, with 14 bases between. In germline, CDR1 is MDHEN, CDR2 SYDVKM. CDR3 nucleotide sequence: TGTGCCAGCATGCCCGACCGTCAGGAGACCCAGTACTTC. Amino acid sequence: CASMPDRQETQYF.

This clonotype appeared many times. The rearrangement uses TRBV6-2 or TRBV6-3 and TRBJ2-1; TRBD2 is a possible D gene (7 bases). Trimming shortened V by 3 bases and J by 10 bases, and 13 bases separated the two germline ends. This CDR3 region has 13 residues. Germline CDR1 is MNHEY and CDR2 is SVGEGT. CDR3: CASSYRGGGEQFF. DNA for the CDR3: TGTGCCAGCAGTTATAGGGGGGGCGGGGAGCAGTTCTTC.

The rearrangement joins TRBV6-5 to TRBJ2-5; D might be TRBD1 (6 bases). Germline lookup yields CDR1 MNHEY and CDR2 SVGAGI. V was pared by 2 bases and J by 1 base, with 11 bases between. The CDR3 is 15 amino acids. In DNA form, the CDR3 reads TGTGCCAGCAGTTACCTCGGGACACCCCAAGAGACCCAGTACTTC. Residues: CASSYLGTPQETQYF.

The sample holds a few counts of this clonotype. The chain is built from TRBV12-3 or TRBV12-4 and TRBJ2-2; possible D gene TRBD2, 6 bases. V was shortened by 6 bases and J by 7 bases, with 15 bases between the two germline ends. This CDR3 has 14 amino acids. CDR3 nucleotides: TGTGCCAGCAGACAGGACTACGGGGTCGGGGAGCTGTTTTTT. This encodes CASRQDYGVGELFF.

The table lists this clonotype with many counts. The chain couples TRBV5-1 to TRBJ2-5; tentatively, D is TRBD1 (5 bases). V was cut by 1 base and J by 1 base, with 8 bases left in between. This CDR3 is 14 amino acids long. CDR1 and CDR2 from the germline V gene are SGHRS and YFSETQ. The CDR3 protein is CASSLTDTQETQYF. The DNA for the CDR3 is TGCGCCAGCAGCTTGACGGACACCCAAGAGACCCAGTACTTC. The whole variable domain, filled in from reference TRBV5-1 and TRBJ2-5, reads KAGVTQTPRYLIKTRGQQVTLSCSPISGHRSVSWYQQTPGQGLQFLFEYFSETQRNKGNFPGRFSGRQFSNSRSEMNVSTLELGDSALYLCASSLTDTQETQYFGPGTRLLVL.

The J gene is TRBJ1-2, the V gene TRBV7-9; TRBD1 is a possible D gene (5 bases). Germline CDR1 SEHNR, CDR2 FQNEAQ (reference sequence). Trimming left V 2 bases short and J 0 bases short, with 13 bases between. The CDR3 contains 16 residues. The CDR3 sequence is CASSLTYEGANYGYTF. Written as DNA, the CDR3 is TGTGCCAGCAGCTTAACCTATGAAGGGGCTAACTATGGCTACACCTTC. Drawing the rest from reference TRBV7-9 and TRBJ1-2, the complete variable domain is DTGVSQNPRHKITKRGQNVTFRCDPISEHNRLYWYRQTLGQGPEFLTYFQNEAQLEKSRLLSDRFSAERPKGSFSTLEIQRTEQGDSAMYLCASSLTYEGANYGYTFGSGTRLTVV.

The chain joins TRBV6-6 to TRBJ2-2, with 8 bases identical to TRBD2. The germline V gene encodes CDR1 MNHNY and CDR2 SVGAGI (reference sequence). CDR3 size: 17 residues. Germline trimming cut 1 base from V and 1 base from J; bases unmatched to any gene: 5. Here the CDR3 reads CASSYLGAGGNTGELFF. The CDR3 DNA sequence: TGTGCCAGCAGTTACTTAGGCGCGGGAGGGAACACCGGGGAGCTGTTTTTT.

This clonotype has a handful of counts. This rearrangement joins TRBV4-2 to TRBJ2-1; D is unclear. CDR3 length equals 17 residues. V lost 0 bases to trimming and J lost 0 bases, with 12 bases between them. Germline values: CDR1 LGHNA, CDR2 YNFKEQ. CDR3 sequence reads: CASSQERSSSSYNEQFF. DNA for the CDR3: TGTGCCAGCAGCCAAGAACGGTCTTCCAGCTCCTACAATGAGCAGTTCTTC.

This clonotype was seen many times. The DNA for the CDR3 is TGTGCCAGCAGCCCCAGGGAGGGGGCGAACTATGGCTACACCTTC. Translation: CASSPREGANYGYTF. The chain combines TRBV11-2 with TRBJ1-2, with 7 bases that match TRBD1. The CDR3 is 15 residues long. The germline gives CDR1 SGHAT, CDR2 FQNNGV. V lost 5 bases and J lost 2; bases outside the gene matches: 8.

This clonotype was found many times. The chain has TRBV27 and TRBJ2-7; D not certain. The CDR3 is made up of 14 amino acids. Germline V gene sequence: CDR1 MNHEY, CDR2 SMNVEV (reference sequence). The V end lost 6 bases, the J end lost 5 bases, and 17 bases lay between the germline ends. The CDR3 DNA is TGTGCCAGCAGCCCTACACCTTCCCCCCACGAGCAGTACTTC. Translation gives CASSPTPSPHEQYF.

The CDR3 DNA reads as TGTGCCAGCAGCTTAGGGTCGGACTACGAGCAGTACTTC. Translation: CASSLGSDYEQYF. The rearrangement uses TRBV7-9 and TRBJ2-7; the D is unclear. From germline, CDR1 is SEHNR and CDR2 FQNEAQ (reference sequence). The length of the CDR3 is 13 residues. Trimming removed 1 base from V and 3 bases from J, with 7 bases in between.

The chain combines TRBV27 with TRBJ2-1, with TRBD2 matching 8 bases. Germline trimming cut 8 bases from V and 9 bases from J; bases unmatched to any gene: 12. This CDR3 spans 14 amino acids. Germline V gives CDR1 MNHEY, CDR2 SMNVEV (reference sequence). The CDR3 sequence: CASSLAGRIREQFF. For the CDR3, the DNA is TGTGCCAGCTCCTTAGCGGGACGTATTCGTGAGCAGTTCTTC.